The source of this TCR beta chain is a study of T-cell memory formation after mild COVID-19 (dated by TCRdb to about 2021). About the full investigation: TCR sequence clusters from the two donors were found to be largely donor specific. Longitudinal TCRalpha and TCRbeta repertoire sequencing tracked T-cell clones expanding and contracting after mild COVID-19 in a couple of donors. Two young, previously healthy adult volunteers, one female and one male, were included in the cohort. Broader findings and caveats from the paper: From day 15 to 85, contracting clones showed balanced CD4/CD8 phenotypes, whereas a second wave of clones that expanded from day 15 to 37 leaned towards CD4+. SARS-CoV-2 specificity of the second-wave clones peaking on day 37 was not confirmed. Contracting CD4+ clones turned up mainly in the CM and EM memory subsets, whereas EMRA was where CD8+ clones were enriched. The detection of some responding clones in pre-infection memory suggests that pre-existing cross-reactive memory T cells joined the SARS-CoV-2 response. The study covered only a couple of mild cases, and larger cohorts including severe cases with pre-infection samples were considered necessary.

CDR1 and CDR2 were assigned from the germline V gene as SGHTA and FQGNSA. Measured from the cysteine to the phenylalanine, the CDR3 is 18 residues long. Just the 54-base CDR3 DNA is kept, in frame starting at base 1. Trimming removed 5 bases from V and 5 bases from J; the gene matches leave 18 bases unexplained. The listed sequencing device is Illumina NovaSeq 6000. TCRalpha and TCRbeta cDNA libraries were built by 5'RACE with constant-segment primers, adding sample barcodes and unique molecular identifiers. RNA was extracted from every sample with Trizol reagent. Library amplification was performed in two PCR steps, and a second sample barcode and Illumina TruSeq adapters were introduced in the second step. Sequencing of the libraries was done on an Illumina NovaSeq, producing 2 x 150 bp paired-end reads. Under the source paper's analysis protocol: Demultiplexing of reads and collapsing into UMI-guided consensus sequences were performed with migec v1.2.7. Using mixcr v2.1.11, the UMI consensuses were aligned to TRA and TRB V and J templates and assembled into clonotypes. A clonotype was counted as expanded or contracted only if both edgeR and NoisET called the change significant, with noise models trained on biological replicates. edgeR calls used a false discovery rate-adjusted p below 0.01 and a log2 fold-change threshold of 1. PCA with hierarchical clustering of max-normalized trajectories of the 1000 most abundant clonotypes was used as exploratory dynamics analysis. The CD4 or CD8 phenotype of responding clones was assigned using the separately sequenced CD4+ and CD8+ repertoires. TCRdb reprocessed the public reads (quality trimming at Q25 with fastp, clone calling with MiXCR) and kept in-frame beta chains. Rows are combined by CDR3 protein, so each entry shows the most common genes and DNA. The V and J calls follow TCRdb's processing rather than the paper's. The sample table contains tens of thousands of distinct CDR3 sequences; only one count was recorded for about 15% of them. The ten top clones hold roughly 33% of the sample.

This clonotype has more than one count but fewer than ten. What antigen it recognizes has not been identified. Base qualities are not recorded, but no much larger clone differs from it by a single base. Ficoll-Paque density gradient centrifugation was used to isolate PBMCs. Sequencing input: PBMCs or a T cell subset sorted from them (not recorded which). The rearrangement joined TRBV7-2 to TRBJ2-5; TRBD2 agrees with 9 junctional bases. The source of this sequence is an adult woman who had mild COVID-19 (a few samples of this study predate the infection). The sample titles of this study are shuffled in the database, so cell type and time point are left out; the donor was told from shared clones. The CDR3 sequence is CASSPRPSLAGAVETQYF. The sequence in DNA is TGTGCCAGCAGCCCCCGGCCTTCTTTAGCGGGAGCCGTGGAGACCCAGTACTTC.